The table lists the clone carrying this T cell receptor (beta chain) with a few counts. Antigen: not known. This sample was included in a study of identical twins. Findings and limits, study-wide: High-abundance cord blood beta clonotypes had fewer insertions; memory repertoires showed none.

Germline CDR1 and CDR2: SGHRS and YFSETQ. V was pared by 4 bases and J by 12 bases, with 11 bases of the junction left unmatched. The CDR3 consists of 14 residues. Unique molecular identifiers were in the cDNA, with template-switch universal primer binding. Using its own MiXCR run on the 5' RACE reads, TCRdb lists one record per CDR3 protein. This repertoire shows about 530,000 distinct CDR3 sequences, about 20% found once; its top ten account for 0.48%. These data were also filed under a second study, of yellow fever vaccine responses in identical twins.

The clonotype comes from a woman aged 18-29 years in good health. Sequenced sample: CD4+ T cells sorted from blood. This chain links TRBV5-1 with TRBJ1-4; TRBD1 matches 8 bases. CDR3 coding DNA: TGCGCCAGCAGCCCCGAAGCCGGGACAGGTCAACTGTTTTTT. Translating it yields CASSPEAGTGQLFF.